This T cell receptor (beta chain) was profiled in a study of regulatory T cells in long-lasting Graves disease. The CDR3 loop spans 16 amino acids. Germline V gene sequence: CDR1 SGHKS, CDR2 YYEKEE (reference sequence). The junction had 12 bases not matched to a gene; V was cut back by 3 bases and J by 8 bases. This clonotype was observed at least ten times. Regarding time point: newly diagnosed GD, antithyroid drugs for less than 3 months. PBMC-extracted RNA yielded the TCR library. Construction of the TCR beta libraries employed iRepertoire HTBI primers in conjunction with Arm-PCR of CDR3 regions. MiXCR, run by TCRdb on the multiplex PCR reads, gives a single entry per CDR3 protein. This table has approximately 400,000 distinct CDR3 sequences, over 14% appearing once. The data were also submitted as part of a second study, on T cells in Graves' hyperthyroidism and ophthalmopathy.

J is TRBJ2-1 and V is TRBV5-5; 9 bases match TRBD1. Here the sequenced sample was peripheral blood mononuclear cells (PBMCs), taken at new diagnosis, from a patient treated with antithyroid drugs. The source is a middle-aged woman with Graves disease. The DNA for the CDR3 is TGTGCCAGCAGCTGGGGGACAGGGAAGGGGTCGGATGAGCAGTTCTTC. Protein product: CASSWGTGKGSDEQFF. Full variable domain (rest looked up from reference TRBV5-5 and TRBJ2-1): DAGVTQSPTHLIKTRGQQVTLRCSPISGHKSVSWYQQVLGQGPQFIFQYYEKEERGRGNFPDRFSARQFPNYSSELNVNALLLGDSALYLCASSWGTGKGSDEQFFGPGTRLTVL.